The 2 T cell receptor beta chains below come from one sample, sequenced in a study of blood T cell repertoires in COVID-19. TCRdb keeps only in-frame clones here, not all; method: immunoSEQ multiplex PCR. Among 350,000 to 450,000 clones listed, around 86% were seen once. Sequences were obtained from PBMCs or T cells enriched from blood (not recorded which). The receptor source for this set is a woman aged 45-65 years who had recovered from COVID-19.

V gene TRBV7-2 combines with J gene TRBJ2-4; 10 positions match TRBD2. This CDR3 is built from 17 residues. Per the germline V gene, CDR1 is SGHTA and CDR2 is FQGNSA. V trimming: 5 bases; J trimming: 8 bases; junction bases outside the gene matches: 15. The CDR3 DNA follows: TGTGCCAGCAGCAAAGGGGAATCTAGCGGGAGATGGGACATTCAGTACTTC. The encoded protein is CASSKGESSGRWDIQYF.

About this clone: Other DNA sequences in the sample encode the same CDR3. This chain uses TRBV12-3 or TRBV12-4 with TRBJ1-1, with D possibly being TRBD1 (6 bases). The CDR3 consists of 12 residues. Trimming shortened V by 5 bases and J by 3 bases, and 7 bases separated the two germline ends. The CDR3 sequence: CASSTGYTEAFF. For the CDR3, the DNA is TGTGCCAGCAGTACAGGGTACACTGAAGCTTTCTTT.